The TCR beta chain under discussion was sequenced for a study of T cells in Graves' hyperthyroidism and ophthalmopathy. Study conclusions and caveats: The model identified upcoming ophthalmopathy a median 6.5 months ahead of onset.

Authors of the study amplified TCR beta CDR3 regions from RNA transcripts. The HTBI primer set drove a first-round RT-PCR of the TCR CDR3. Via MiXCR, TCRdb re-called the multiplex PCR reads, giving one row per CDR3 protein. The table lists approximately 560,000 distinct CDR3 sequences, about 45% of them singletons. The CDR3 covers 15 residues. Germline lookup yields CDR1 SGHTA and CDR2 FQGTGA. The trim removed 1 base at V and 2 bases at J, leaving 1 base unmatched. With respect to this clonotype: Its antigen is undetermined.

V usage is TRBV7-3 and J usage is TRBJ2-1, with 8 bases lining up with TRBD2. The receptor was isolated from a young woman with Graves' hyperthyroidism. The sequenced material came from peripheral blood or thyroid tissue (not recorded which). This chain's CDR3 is CASSLRREAYNEQFF. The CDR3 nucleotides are TGTGCCAGCAGCTTAAGGCGGGAGGCCTACAATGAGCAGTTCTTC. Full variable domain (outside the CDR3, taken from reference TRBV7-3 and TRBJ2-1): GAGVSQTPSNKVTEKGKYVELRCDPISGHTALYWYRQSLGQGPEFLIYFQGTGAADDSGLPNDRFFAVRPEGSVSTLKIQRTERGDSAVYLCASSLRREAYNEQFFGPGTRLTVL.